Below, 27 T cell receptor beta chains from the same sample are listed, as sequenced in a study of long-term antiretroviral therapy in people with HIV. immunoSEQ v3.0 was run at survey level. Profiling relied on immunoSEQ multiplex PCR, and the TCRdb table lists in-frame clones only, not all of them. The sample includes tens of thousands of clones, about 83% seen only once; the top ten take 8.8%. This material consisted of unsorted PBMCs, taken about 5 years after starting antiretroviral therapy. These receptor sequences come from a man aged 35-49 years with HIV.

The CDR3, as DNA: TGCGCCAGCAGCTTGGTATCCGGGACCTACGAGCAGTACTTC. It translates to CASSLVSGTYEQYF. The chain employs TRBV5-1 and TRBJ2-7; tentative D call: TRBD2 (5 bases). Germline values: CDR1 SGHRS, CDR2 YFSETQ. This CDR3 is 14 amino acids long. Trimming pared 0 bases from V and 2 bases from J, leaving 9 bases between.

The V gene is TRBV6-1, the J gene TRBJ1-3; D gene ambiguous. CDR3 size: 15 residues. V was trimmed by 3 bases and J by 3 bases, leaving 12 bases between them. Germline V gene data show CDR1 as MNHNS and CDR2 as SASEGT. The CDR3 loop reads CASSDTGVVGNTIYF. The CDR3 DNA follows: TGTGCCAGCAGTGACACCGGGGTGGTTGGAAACACCATATATTTT.

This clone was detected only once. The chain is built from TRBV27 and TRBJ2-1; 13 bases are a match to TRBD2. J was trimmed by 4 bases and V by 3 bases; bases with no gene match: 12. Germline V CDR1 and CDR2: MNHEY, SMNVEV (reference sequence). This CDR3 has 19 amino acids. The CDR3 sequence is CASSLSTTSGRPGYNEQFF. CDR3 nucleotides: TGTGCCAGCAGTTTGTCCACGACTAGCGGGAGGCCGGGGTACAATGAGCAGTTCTTC.

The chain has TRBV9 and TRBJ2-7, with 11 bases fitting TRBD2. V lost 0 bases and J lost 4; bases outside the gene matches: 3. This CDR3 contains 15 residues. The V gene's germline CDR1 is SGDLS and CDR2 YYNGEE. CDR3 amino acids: CASSVGLAGPYEQYF. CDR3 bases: TGTGCCAGCAGCGTAGGACTAGCGGGACCATACGAGCAGTACTTC.

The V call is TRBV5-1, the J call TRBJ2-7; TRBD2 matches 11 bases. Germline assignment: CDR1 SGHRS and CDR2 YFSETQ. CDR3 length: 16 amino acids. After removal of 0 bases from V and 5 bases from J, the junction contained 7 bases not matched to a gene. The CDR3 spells CASSLGSGGALDEQYF. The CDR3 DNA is TGCGCCAGCAGCTTGGGTAGCGGGGGGGCCTTGGACGAGCAGTACTTC.

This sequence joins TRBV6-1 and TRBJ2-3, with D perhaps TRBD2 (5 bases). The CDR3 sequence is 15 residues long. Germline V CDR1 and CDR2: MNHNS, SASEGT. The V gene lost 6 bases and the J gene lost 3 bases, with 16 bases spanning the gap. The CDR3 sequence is CASRVGLSRTDTQYF. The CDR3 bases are TGTGCCAGCAGGGTTGGACTCAGCCGAACAGATACGCAGTATTTT.

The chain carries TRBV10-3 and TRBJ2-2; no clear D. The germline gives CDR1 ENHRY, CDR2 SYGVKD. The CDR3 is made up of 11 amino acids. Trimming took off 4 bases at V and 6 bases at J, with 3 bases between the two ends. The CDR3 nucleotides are TGTGCCATCAGTGCCGCCGGGGAGCTGTTTTTT. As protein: CAISAAGELFF.

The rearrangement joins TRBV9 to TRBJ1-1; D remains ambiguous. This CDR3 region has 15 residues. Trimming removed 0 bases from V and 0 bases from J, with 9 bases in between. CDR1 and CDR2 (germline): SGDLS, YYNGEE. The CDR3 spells CASSVGQNMNTEAFF. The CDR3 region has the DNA TGTGCCAGCAGCGTAGGTCAGAACATGAACACTGAAGCTTTCTTT. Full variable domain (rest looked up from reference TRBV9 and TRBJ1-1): DSGVTQTPKHLITATGQRVTLRCSPRSGDLSVYWYQQSLDQGLQFLIQYYNGEERAKGNILERFSAQQFPDLHSELNLSSLELGDSALYFCASSVGQNMNTEAFFGQGTRLTVV.

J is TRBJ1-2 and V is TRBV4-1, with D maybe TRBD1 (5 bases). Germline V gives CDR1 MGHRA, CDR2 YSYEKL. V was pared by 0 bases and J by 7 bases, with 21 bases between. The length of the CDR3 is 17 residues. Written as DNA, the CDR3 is TGCGCCAGCAGCCAAGATATGTGGGGACTGTCCTGGGCTGGCTACACCTTC. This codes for CASSQDMWGLSWAGYTF.

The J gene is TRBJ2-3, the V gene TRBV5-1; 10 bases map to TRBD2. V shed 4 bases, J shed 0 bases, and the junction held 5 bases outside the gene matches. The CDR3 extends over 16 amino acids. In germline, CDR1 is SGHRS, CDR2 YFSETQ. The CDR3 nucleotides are TGCGCCAGCAGCCTAGCGACTAGCGGGAGCACAGATACGCAGTATTTT. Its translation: CASSLATSGSTDTQYF. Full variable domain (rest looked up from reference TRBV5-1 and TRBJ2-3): KAGVTQTPRYLIKTRGQQVTLSCSPISGHRSVSWYQQTPGQGLQFLFEYFSETQRNKGNFPGRFSGRQFSNSRSEMNVSTLELGDSALYLCASSLATSGSTDTQYFGPGTRLTVL.

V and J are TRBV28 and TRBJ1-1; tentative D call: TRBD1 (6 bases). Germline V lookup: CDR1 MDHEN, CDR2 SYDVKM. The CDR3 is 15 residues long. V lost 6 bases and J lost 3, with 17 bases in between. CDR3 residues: CASSQAGHSYTEAFF. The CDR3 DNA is TGTGCCAGCAGCCAGGCGGGACATTCCTACACTGAAGCTTTCTTT.

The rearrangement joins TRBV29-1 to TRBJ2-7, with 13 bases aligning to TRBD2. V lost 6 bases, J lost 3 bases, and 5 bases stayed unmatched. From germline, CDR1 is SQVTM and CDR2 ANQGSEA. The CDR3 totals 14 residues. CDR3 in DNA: TGCAGCGTCCAAGGGACTAGCGGGAACTACGAGCAGTACTTC. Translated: CSVQGTSGNYEQYF.

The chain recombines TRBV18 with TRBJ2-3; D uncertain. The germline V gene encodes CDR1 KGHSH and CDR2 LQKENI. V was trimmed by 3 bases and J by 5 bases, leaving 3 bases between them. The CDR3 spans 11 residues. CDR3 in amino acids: CASSPGDTQYF. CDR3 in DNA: TGTGCCAGCTCACCGGGAGATACGCAGTATTTT.

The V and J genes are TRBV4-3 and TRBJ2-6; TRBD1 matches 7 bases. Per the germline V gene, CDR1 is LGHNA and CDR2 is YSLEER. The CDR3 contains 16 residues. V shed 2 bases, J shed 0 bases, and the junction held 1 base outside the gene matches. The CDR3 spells CASSQRTGSGANVLTF. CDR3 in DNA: TGCGCCAGCAGCCAACGGACAGGCTCTGGGGCCAACGTCCTGACTTTC.

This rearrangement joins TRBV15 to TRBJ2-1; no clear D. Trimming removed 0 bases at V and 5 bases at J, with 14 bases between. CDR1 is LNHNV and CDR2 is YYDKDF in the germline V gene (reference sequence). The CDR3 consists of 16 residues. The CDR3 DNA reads TGTGCCACCAGCAGAGACCCTACGGTCCGACACAATGAGCAGTTCTTC. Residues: CATSRDPTVRHNEQFF.

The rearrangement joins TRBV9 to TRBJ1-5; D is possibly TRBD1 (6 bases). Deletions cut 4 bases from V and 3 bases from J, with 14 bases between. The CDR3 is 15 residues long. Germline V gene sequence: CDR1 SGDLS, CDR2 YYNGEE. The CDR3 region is CASSYSGQLNQPQHF. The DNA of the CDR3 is TGTGCCAGCAGCTATTCCGGACAGCTCAATCAGCCCCAGCATTTT. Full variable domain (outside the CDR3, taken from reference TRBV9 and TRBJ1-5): DSGVTQTPKHLITATGQRVTLRCSPRSGDLSVYWYQQSLDQGLQFLIQYYNGEERAKGNILERFSAQQFPDLHSELNLSSLELGDSALYFCASSYSGQLNQPQHFGDGTRLSIL.

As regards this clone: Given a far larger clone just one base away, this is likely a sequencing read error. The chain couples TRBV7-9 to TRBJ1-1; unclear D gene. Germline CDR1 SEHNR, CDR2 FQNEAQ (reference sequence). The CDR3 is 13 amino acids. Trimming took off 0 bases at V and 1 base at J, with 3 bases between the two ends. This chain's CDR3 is CASSLAGNTEAFF. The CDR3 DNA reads TGTGCCAGCAGCTTAGCGGGGAACACTGAAGCTTTCTTT.

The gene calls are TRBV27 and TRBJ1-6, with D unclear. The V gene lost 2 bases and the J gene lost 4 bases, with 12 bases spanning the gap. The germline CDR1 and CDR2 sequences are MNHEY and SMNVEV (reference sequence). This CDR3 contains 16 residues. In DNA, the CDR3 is TGTGCCAGCAGTTTACCCCCAGGTTCTTATAATTCACCCCTCCACTTT. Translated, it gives CASSLPPGSYNSPLHF.

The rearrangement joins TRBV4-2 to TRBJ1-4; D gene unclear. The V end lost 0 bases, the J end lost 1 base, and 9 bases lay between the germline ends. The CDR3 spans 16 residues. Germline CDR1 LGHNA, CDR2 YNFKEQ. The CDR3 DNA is TGTGCCAGCAGCCAAGATGAAGGCATAACTAATGAAAAACTGTTTTTT. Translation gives CASSQDEGITNEKLFF.

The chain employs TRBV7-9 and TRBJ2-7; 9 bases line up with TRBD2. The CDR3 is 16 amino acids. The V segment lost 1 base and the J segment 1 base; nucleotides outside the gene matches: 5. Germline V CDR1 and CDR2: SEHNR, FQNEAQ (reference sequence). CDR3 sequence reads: CASSLVAGDWSYEQYF. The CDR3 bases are TGTGCCAGCAGCTTAGTAGCGGGAGATTGGTCCTACGAGCAGTACTTC. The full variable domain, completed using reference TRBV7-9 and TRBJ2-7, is DTGVSQNPRHKITKRGQNVTFRCDPISEHNRLYWYRQTLGQGPEFLTYFQNEAQLEKSRLLSDRFSAERPKGSFSTLEIQRTEQGDSAMYLCASSLVAGDWSYEQYFGPGTRLTVT.

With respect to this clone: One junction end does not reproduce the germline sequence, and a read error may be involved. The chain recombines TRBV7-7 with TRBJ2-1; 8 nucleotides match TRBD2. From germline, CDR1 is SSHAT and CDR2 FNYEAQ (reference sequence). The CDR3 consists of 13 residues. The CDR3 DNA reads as TGTGCTAGCAGCTCGGGGGGGGTGGGTGAGCAGTTCTTC. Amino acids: CASSSGGVGEQFF.

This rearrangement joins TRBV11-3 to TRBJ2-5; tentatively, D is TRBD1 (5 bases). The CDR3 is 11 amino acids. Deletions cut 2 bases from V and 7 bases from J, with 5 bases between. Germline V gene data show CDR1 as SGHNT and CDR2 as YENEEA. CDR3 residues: CASSLRGTQYF. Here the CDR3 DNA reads TGTGCCAGCAGCTTAAGGGGGACCCAGTACTTC.

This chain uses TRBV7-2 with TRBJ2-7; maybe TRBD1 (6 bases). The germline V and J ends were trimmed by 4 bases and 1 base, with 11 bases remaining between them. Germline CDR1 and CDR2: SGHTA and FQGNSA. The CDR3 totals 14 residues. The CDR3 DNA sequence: TGTGCCAGCAGCTACCGGGACATTTCCTACGAGCAGTACTTC. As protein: CASSYRDISYEQYF.

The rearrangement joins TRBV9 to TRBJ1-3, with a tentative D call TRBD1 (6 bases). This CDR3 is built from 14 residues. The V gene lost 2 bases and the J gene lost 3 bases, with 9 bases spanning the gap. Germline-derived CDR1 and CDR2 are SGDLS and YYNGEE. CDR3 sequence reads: CASSVSGVGNTIYF. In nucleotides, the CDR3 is TGTGCCAGCAGCGTTTCAGGGGTTGGAAACACCATATATTTT.

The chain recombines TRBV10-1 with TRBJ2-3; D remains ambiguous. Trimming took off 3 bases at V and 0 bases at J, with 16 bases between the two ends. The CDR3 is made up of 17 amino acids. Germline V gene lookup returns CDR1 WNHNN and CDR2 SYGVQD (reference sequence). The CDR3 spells CASSEAFDPSSTDTQYF. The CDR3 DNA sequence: TGCGCCAGCAGTGAAGCCTTCGACCCTTCTAGCACAGATACGCAGTATTTT.

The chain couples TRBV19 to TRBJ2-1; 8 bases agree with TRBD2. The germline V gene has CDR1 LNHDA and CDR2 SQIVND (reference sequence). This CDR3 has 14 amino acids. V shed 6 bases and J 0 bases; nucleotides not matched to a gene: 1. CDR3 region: CASSLAGSYNEQFF. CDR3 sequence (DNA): TGTGCCAGTAGCCTAGCGGGCTCCTACAATGAGCAGTTCTTC.

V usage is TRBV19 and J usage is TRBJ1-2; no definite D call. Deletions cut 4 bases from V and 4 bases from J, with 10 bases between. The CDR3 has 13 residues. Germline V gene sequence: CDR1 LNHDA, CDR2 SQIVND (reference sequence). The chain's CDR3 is CASSRTTPYGYTF. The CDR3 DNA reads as TGTGCCAGTAGTAGAACTACCCCCTATGGCTACACCTTC.